This T cell receptor beta chain stems from a study of CXCR3-negative and CXCR3-positive naive CD8 T cells. Findings and caveats of the study: More hydrophobic TRB CDR3s occurred in CXCR3-positive than in CXCR3-negative naive cells.

The TRB cDNA libraries were prepared by 5' RACE with UMI labels. From the 5' RACE reads, TCRdb lists one entry per CDR3 protein and no DNA. In total, the table holds about 53,000 distinct CDR3 sequences. As for this clonotype: Its antigen is not identified.

Germline V gene lookup returns CDR1 SQVTM and CDR2 ANQGSEA. There are 12 residues in the CDR3. This receptor was identified in a human donor in good health. Some clones in this sample may be carry-over from other donors' samples. The chain combines TRBV29-1 with TRBJ2-7; checking the TCRdb D call of TRBD1 is not possible without DNA. Sequences were obtained from naive CXCR3+ CD8+ T cells from blood. Noted subset: CD45RO-CCR7+CD27+CD95- naive CD8+ T cells expressing CXCR3 (TNR3+). CDR3: CSVEVWGTEQYF.